This TCR beta chain comes out of a study of cytomegalovirus exposure and HLA in healthy donors. To note about this clone: Because it lacks the conserved phenylalanine or tryptophan at the end, this CDR3 is likely a read error. It is unclear where the CDR3 begins or ends on the DNA, so no DNA is shown, and the CDR3 is as TCRdb lists it.

With 60 Vbeta and 13 Jbeta primers, the PCR was carried out. Produced via immunoSEQ multiplex PCR; TCRdb's table is partial and in-frame only. The data hold under 200,000 clones, with around 80% observed a single time. The CDR3 region is 12 residues in length, termini included. Germline V CDR1 and CDR2: SGHNT, YYREEE (reference sequence). The sample consisted of PBMCs. The chain couples TRBV5-4 to TRBJ1-2; the listed D gene, TRBD1, was not tested against the DNA. The TCR was taken from a woman aged 18-29 years in good health and CMV-seronegative. The CDR3: CASSRDSVDWRL.